This T cell receptor (beta chain) comes out of a study of blood T cell repertoires in COVID-19. Study-wide context: COVID-19 samples from acute and convalescent phases originated in the United States, Italy and Spain. The cDNA or gDNA used as material had been derived from T cells, B-cell-depleted T cells, or PBMCs.

The germline V gene encodes CDR1 MNHEY and CDR2 SVGAGI. The V gene lost 0 bases and the J gene lost 11 bases, with 20 bases spanning the gap. The CDR3 has 16 residues. Original analysis: Reference gene primer amplification gave estimated nucleated cell counts. Produced via immunoSEQ multiplex PCR; TCRdb's table is partial and in-frame only. D and trimming were read from the DNA, whereas the V and J calls and clone size are those reported in that table. This sample has some 28,000 clones; about 83% occur once, and the top ten carry roughly 17%. The sequenced sample was peripheral blood. The source of this sequence is a human donor in a cohort sampled during active COVID-19. The chain employs TRBV6-5 and TRBJ1-5, with D uncertain. The CDR3 loop is CASSYSMAGSPSAQHF. The CDR3 nucleotides read TGTGCCAGCAGTTACTCGATGGCAGGAAGTCCTTCGGCCCAGCATTTT.